What follows describes a single TCR beta chain. Measured with immunoSEQ multiplex PCR; TCRdb has only the in-frame clones, and not every one. The repertoire includes 100,000 to 150,000 clones, 75% to 95% of them detected once, and under 2% sits in the top ten. The sample is drawn from a study of T cell responses to AZD1222 COVID-19 vaccine. Unmatched junction bases numbered 8, after V lost 7 bases and J lost 6 bases. The V gene's germline CDR1 is ENHRY and CDR2 SYGVKD. This CDR3 spans 14 amino acids. The rearrangement joins TRBV10-3 to TRBJ2-1; 8 bases are a match to TRBD2. The sample was peripheral blood, taken 28 days after the second AZD1222 dose. This sequence originates from an adult who received the AZD1222 COVID-19 vaccine. The CDR3 sequence: CAITEGLAGNEQFF. The CDR3 DNA reads as TGTGCCATCACCGAGGGTCTAGCGGGCAATGAGCAGTTCTTC.